The 27 T cell receptor beta chains below come from one sample, sequenced in a study of cytomegalovirus exposure and HLA in healthy donors. The repertoire was sequenced with immunoSEQ multiplex PCR; TCRdb's copy has only in-frame clones and lacks some. Of 150,000 to 200,000 clones in the sample, more than 80% were seen once. The material sequenced was PBMCs. All receptors derive from a man aged 18 to 29 in good health and CMV-seropositive.

This clone has a handful of counts. The chain has TRBV25-1 and TRBJ1-5; D is ambiguous. Germline V lookup: CDR1 MGHDK, CDR2 SYGVNS. Trimming took off 4 bases at V and 4 bases at J, with 11 bases between the two ends. CDR3 length: 14 amino acids. The CDR3, as DNA: TGTGCCAGCAGTGCCAACCAGGCAAATCAGCCCCAGCATTTT. Encoded protein: CASSANQANQPQHF.

V usage is TRBV11-2 and J usage is TRBJ1-1; 7 bases are shared with TRBD1. Trimming cost V 8 bases and J 0 bases; bases outside gene matches: 3. This CDR3 comprises 13 residues. Germline CDR1 SGHAT, CDR2 FQNNGV. For the CDR3, the DNA is TGTGCCAGCTCGACAGGGTTGAACACTGAAGCTTTCTTT. Translated, it gives CASSTGLNTEAFF.

The V call is TRBV9, the J call TRBJ2-2, with 7 bases that match TRBD2. The CDR3 length is 15 residues. CDR1 and CDR2 from the germline V gene are SGDLS and YYNGEE. The V and J ends lost 3 bases and 7 bases, in that order; junction bases with no gene match: 9. The CDR3 here is CASSAPGGSGGELFF. CDR3 in DNA: TGTGCCAGCAGCGCACCGGGGGGTTCGGGCGGGGAGCTGTTTTTT.

This rearrangement joins TRBV4-1 to TRBJ2-2; D unclear. CDR1 and CDR2 from the germline V gene are MGHRA and YSYEKL. The CDR3 loop spans 14 amino acids. V was shortened by 0 bases and J by 6 bases, with 8 bases between the two germline ends. The CDR3 bases are TGCGCCAGCAGCCAAGAGGTAACGGCCGGGGAGCTGTTTTTT. Translation: CASSQEVTAGELFF.

The J gene is TRBJ2-2, the V gene TRBV25-1; no definite D call. The CDR3 contains 15 residues. The V end was cut by 2 bases, the J end by 1 base, with 8 bases between. From germline, CDR1 is MGHDK and CDR2 SYGVNS. CDR3 sequence (DNA): TGTGCCAGCAGTGAAAGTACGGGGAACACCGGGGAGCTGTTTTTT. Its translation is CASSESTGNTGELFF.

Ten or more counts support this clone. The chain links TRBV6-4 to TRBJ2-1; 7 nucleotides align to TRBD2. This CDR3 has 15 amino acids. CDR1 is MRHNA and CDR2 is SNTAGT in the germline V gene. The J segment lost 6 bases and the V segment lost 0 bases, leaving 5 bases of the junction unmatched. The CDR3 loop reads CASSDSSSGGNEQFF. In DNA, the CDR3 is TGTGCCAGCAGTGACTCCTCTAGCGGAGGCAATGAGCAGTTCTTC.

The CDR3 coding sequence is TGTGCCAGCAGGCTACTAGGGGAGGGCCAGGGTGAAAAACTGTTTTTT. As protein: CASRLLGEGQGEKLFF. The chain is built from TRBV27 and TRBJ1-4, with D possibly matching TRBD1 (5 bases). The CDR3 sequence is 16 residues long. Germline V CDR1 and CDR2: MNHEY, SMNVEV (reference sequence). V lost 6 bases and J 7 bases, leaving 21 bases between the germline ends.

J is TRBJ1-2 and V is TRBV28; D gene unclear. This CDR3 region has 11 residues. Germline V lookup: CDR1 MDHEN, CDR2 SYDVKM. V was cut by 5 bases and J by 2 bases, with 3 bases left in between. The chain's CDR3 is CASSRNYGYTF. CDR3 sequence (DNA): TGTGCCAGCAGTCGGAACTATGGCTACACCTTC.

The V and J genes are TRBV7-2 and TRBJ2-1; 7 positions agree with TRBD1. J lost 6 bases, V lost 1 base, and 3 bases had no gene match. This CDR3 comprises 14 residues. CDR1 is SGHTA and CDR2 is FQGNSA in the germline V gene. CDR3 loop: CASSLGGTANEQFF. In DNA form, the CDR3 reads TGTGCCAGCAGCTTAGGAGGGACAGCCAATGAGCAGTTCTTC.

The chain joins TRBV27 to TRBJ2-1; 9 nucleotides align to TRBD2. Germline V gene data show CDR1 as MNHEY and CDR2 as SMNVEV (reference sequence). Germline trimming cut 1 base from V and 7 bases from J; bases unmatched to any gene: 11. This CDR3 comprises 17 residues. The CDR3 sequence: CASSLFSGGRAGNEQFF. The DNA for the CDR3 is TGTGCCAGCAGTTTATTTTCTGGCGGGAGGGCCGGAAATGAGCAGTTCTTC.

In its sample, this clone was seen once. CDR3 loop: CASSLGSGQGYTEAFF. CDR3 in DNA: TGCGCCAGCAGCTTGGGTAGTGGACAGGGGTACACTGAAGCTTTCTTT. The chain joins TRBV5-1 to TRBJ1-1, with TRBD1 identical over 9 bases. Looked up from germline, CDR1 is SGHRS and CDR2 is YFSETQ. With 0 bases clipped from V and 3 bases from J, the junction kept 6 bases outside the gene matches. The CDR3 runs to 16 residues.

This clone has a handful of counts. The chain is built from TRBV9 and TRBJ2-3; D not certain. Deletions cut 4 bases from V and 1 base from J, with 7 bases between. The CDR3 is 13 amino acids. Germline CDR1 is SGDLS and CDR2 is YYNGEE. The CDR3 reads CASSLMGTDTQYF. In DNA form, the CDR3 reads TGTGCCAGCAGCCTAATGGGCACAGATACGCAGTATTTT.

This clone was observed a handful of times. The chain recombines TRBV27 with TRBJ1-2; D gene uncertain. This CDR3 has 13 amino acids. Germline V CDR1 and CDR2: MNHEY, SMNVEV (reference sequence). With 4 bases removed from V and 2 bases from J, the gap between germline ends came to 8 bases. CDR3 sequence: CASSSPPNYGYTF. The CDR3 coding sequence is TGTGCCAGCAGTTCCCCCCCGAACTATGGCTACACCTTC.

CDR3 DNA: TGTGCCAGCAGCCCCGGGACAGGGGATAACTATGGCTACACCTTC. This translates into CASSPGTGDNYGYTF. The genes are TRBV5-4 and TRBJ1-2, with TRBD1 identical over 10 bases. The V gene end was trimmed by 4 bases and the J gene end by 1 base; junction bases not matched to a gene: 4. Germline V lookup: CDR1 SGHNT, CDR2 YYREEE (reference sequence). This CDR3 comprises 15 residues.

V usage is TRBV11-3 and J usage is TRBJ1-1, with 7 bases identical to TRBD1. V shed 3 bases, J shed 10 bases, and the junction held 14 bases outside the gene matches. Germline V CDR1 and CDR2: SGHNT, YENEEA. This CDR3 comprises 15 residues. For the CDR3, the DNA is TGTGCCAGCAGCTTGAACCCCCGGCAGGGGGGAACAGCTTTCTTT. Protein product: CASSLNPRQGGTAFF.

The V and J genes are TRBV28 and TRBJ2-7; D gene ambiguous. The V gene's germline CDR1 is MDHEN and CDR2 SYDVKM. Trimming left V 3 bases short and J 1 base short, with 16 bases between. CDR3 length: 16 residues. The CDR3 loop is CASSFLFHTQSYEQYF. The CDR3 DNA follows: TGTGCCAGCAGTTTTCTCTTTCACACGCAATCCTACGAGCAGTACTTC.

The CDR3 protein is CASSTGQGMNTEAFF. The CDR3, as DNA: TGCGCCAGCAGCACAGGACAGGGGATGAACACTGAAGCTTTCTTT. The genes are TRBV5-1 and TRBJ1-1; 9 bases align to TRBD1. The CDR3 sequence is 15 residues long. Germline V gene sequence: CDR1 SGHRS, CDR2 YFSETQ. V lost 4 bases and J lost 0; bases outside the gene matches: 4.

V and J are TRBV7-3 and TRBJ2-3; TRBD1 matches at 10 bases. The length of the CDR3 is 15 residues. V trimming: 2 bases; J trimming: 4 bases; junction bases outside the gene matches: 3. The germline V gene has CDR1 SGHTA and CDR2 FQGTGA. The CDR3 nucleotides are TGTGCCAGCAGCTTAGACAGGGGGCTGGCAGATACGCAGTATTTT. Translated: CASSLDRGLADTQYF.

The chain has TRBV7-2 and TRBJ2-2, with unresolved D. CDR3 size: 14 residues. Germline V CDR1 and CDR2: SGHTA, FQGNSA. Trimming removed 8 bases from V and 2 bases from J, with 12 bases in between. Written as DNA, the CDR3 is TGTGCCAGCCGTCAGGTCCTAAACACCGGGGAGCTGTTTTTT. Encoded protein: CASRQVLNTGELFF. Combining the CDR3 with reference TRBV7-2 and TRBJ2-2 gives the whole variable domain GAGVSQSPSNKVTEKGKDVELRCDPISGHTALYWYRQSLGQGLEFLIYFQGNSAPDKSGLPSDRFSAERTGGSVSTLTIQRTQQEDSAVYLCASRQVLNTGELFFGEGSRLTVL.

As to this clone: A much larger clonotype is one base distant, so this may be a read error. The same CDR3 can be traced to other DNA sequences in this sample. The chain is built from TRBV28 and TRBJ1-2; 7 bases fit TRBD1. The germline V gene encodes CDR1 MDHEN and CDR2 SYDVKM. J lost 5 bases, V lost 5 bases, and 2 bases had no gene match. The CDR3 loop spans 12 amino acids. The CDR3 DNA is TGTGCCAGCAGTCGACAGGGTTATGGCTACACCTTC. The encoded protein is CASSRQGYGYTF.

This rearrangement joins TRBV29-1 to TRBJ1-2, with 10 bases fitting TRBD1. CDR3 length: 19 residues. CDR1 SQVTM and CDR2 ANQGSEA come from the germline V gene. Trimming at V came to 2 bases and at J to 4 bases, leaving 19 bases not matched to a gene. The CDR3 DNA sequence: TGCAGCGTTGAAACCAGGCACCGGGACAGGGGACTCGCGGCCTATGGCTACACCTTC. As protein: CSVETRHRDRGLAAYGYTF.

This chain connects TRBV28 to TRBJ2-5; D is ambiguous. The CDR3 has 14 residues. Per germline, CDR1 MDHEN and CDR2 SYDVKM. V shed 1 base and J shed 1 base, with 7 bases lying between them. In DNA form, the CDR3 reads TGTGCCAGCAGTTTATTGGCAGGCCAAGAGACCCAGTACTTC. Translation gives CASSLLAGQETQYF.

Concerning this clone itself: This sample includes further DNA sequences coding for the same CDR3. The gene calls are TRBV18 and TRBJ1-5; TRBD1 matches at 10 bases. CDR3 size: 15 residues. The V gene end was trimmed by 3 bases and the J gene end by 2 bases; junction bases not matched to a gene: 1. The germline V gene has CDR1 KGHSH and CDR2 LQKENI. The CDR3 reads CASSPGQGGNQPQHF. DNA for the CDR3: TGTGCCAGCTCACCTGGACAGGGGGGCAATCAGCCCCAGCATTTT.

The V gene is TRBV9, the J gene TRBJ2-5; TRBD2 is a possible D gene (6 bases). This CDR3 is 16 amino acids long. The germline CDR1 and CDR2 sequences are SGDLS and YYNGEE. V lost 4 bases to trimming and J lost 2 bases, with 18 bases between them. The CDR3 DNA follows: TGTGCCAGCAGCCCCGGGGTAGCGGCGGTTCAAGAGACCCAGTACTTC. Translation: CASSPGVAAVQETQYF.

The V and J genes are TRBV4-2 and TRBJ2-7; maybe TRBD2 (5 bases). Trimming removed 0 bases at V and 3 bases at J, with 12 bases between. CDR1 and CDR2 from the germline V gene are LGHNA and YNFKEQ. The CDR3 is 15 amino acids. The CDR3 DNA sequence: TGTGCCAGCAGCCAAGAATTGGACTCCCTCTACGAGCAGTACTTC. Protein: CASSQELDSLYEQYF.

The rearrangement uses TRBV28 and TRBJ1-5; D is uncertain. The CDR3 spans 14 residues. The V and J ends lost 2 bases and 1 base respectively, with 6 bases between them. The germline CDR1 and CDR2 sequences are MDHEN and SYDVKM. The CDR3 nucleotides are TGTGCCAGCAGTTTAATCCAGAGCAATCAGCCCCAGCATTTT. Amino acid sequence: CASSLIQSNQPQHF. Using reference TRBV28 and TRBJ1-5 for the parts outside the CDR3, the full variable domain is DVKVTQSSRYLVKRTGEKVFLECVQDMDHENMFWYRQDPGLGLRLIYFSYDVKMKEKGDIPEGYSVSREKKERFSLILESASTNQTSMYLCASSLIQSNQPQHFGDGTRLSIL.

The chain employs TRBV28 and TRBJ1-2, with D uncertain. The germline gives CDR1 MDHEN, CDR2 SYDVKM. This CDR3 is 16 amino acids long. The ends were cut back, 6 bases at V and 0 bases at J, with 17 bases in the middle. In DNA, the CDR3 is TGTGCCAGCAGCCCCTTTTCGGCGGGGACTAACTATGGCTACACCTTC. Translated: CASSPFSAGTNYGYTF.